What follows describes a single T cell receptor beta chain. This specimen comes from a study of blood T cell repertoires in COVID-19. Profiled with immunoSEQ multiplex PCR; TCRdb holds only in-frame clones, not every one. The table includes about 58,000 clones, 80% to 90% detected once. Germline CDR1 SGHVS, CDR2 FQNEAQ. Trimming took 4 bases from V and 3 from J; bases not matched to a gene: 12. The CDR3 spans 18 residues. The receptor was isolated from a woman in her 70s with active COVID-19. J is TRBJ2-2 and V is TRBV7-8, with 9 nucleotides matching TRBD2. Sequences were obtained from peripheral blood. This chain's CDR3 is CASSSQLAGGWDTGELFF. CDR3 coding DNA: TGTGCCAGCAGCTCCCAATTGGCGGGAGGGTGGGACACCGGGGAGCTGTTTTTT.